This TCR beta chain was obtained from a study of T-cell memory formation after mild COVID-19. As for the study in general: There were largely donor-specific TCR clusters.

Using its own MiXCR run on the 5' RACE reads, TCRdb lists one record per CDR3 protein. This table has more than 150,000 distinct CDR3 sequences, roughly 20% appearing once. Germline-derived CDR1 and CDR2 are DFQATT and SNEGSKA (reference sequence). V lost 0 bases, J lost 10 bases, and 10 bases lay in between. This CDR3 is built from 12 residues. The chain links TRBV20-1 to TRBJ2-1; D is unclear. Sample: PBMCs or a T cell subset sorted from them (not recorded which). The receptor was derived from a man between 18 and 29 years old who had mild COVID-19 (a few samples of this study predate the infection). Cell type and time point are not known. The CDR3 loop is CSARDPGREQFF. For the CDR3, the DNA is TGCAGTGCTAGAGATCCGGGCCGGGAGCAGTTCTTC.